Shown below are 6 T cell receptor beta chains from a single sample sequenced in a study of T cells in Graves' hyperthyroidism and ophthalmopathy (dated 2019 in TCRdb). Libraries were constructed by multiplex PCR. The sequencer listed for this sample is Illumina HiSeq 2000. TCR beta CDR3 regions were amplified from RNA transcripts. For the first round of RT-PCR on the TCR CDR3, the HTBI primer set was used together with the Qiagen OneStep RT-PCR kit. TCRdb redid the processing of the public reads, applying fastp at Q25 and MiXCR, and retained in-frame beta chains. CDR3 protein duplicates are merged, each entry listing the most common genes and DNA. In all, the sample holds 300,000 to 450,000 distinct CDR3 sequences, and 14% of those were seen once. 9.5% to 11% of the sample goes to the ten largest clones. The source material was blood. These receptors originate from a woman in her sixties with Graves' hyperthyroidism.

In this sample, this clonotype turned up many times. The chain carries TRBV5-1 and TRBJ1-4, with 8 bases fitting TRBD1. Germline V gives CDR1 SGHRS, CDR2 YFSETQ. The length of the CDR3 is 13 residues. After removal of 4 bases from V and 7 bases from J, the junction contained 3 bases not matched to a gene. CDR3 nucleotide sequence: TGCGCCAGCAGCCTCGACAGGGGTGAAAAACTGTTTTTT. Amino acid sequence: CASSLDRGEKLFF. The full variable domain, rest sourced from reference TRBV5-1 and TRBJ1-4, is KAGVTQTPRYLIKTRGQQVTLSCSPISGHRSVSWYQQTPGQGLQFLFEYFSETQRNKGNFPGRFSGRQFSNSRSEMNVSTLELGDSALYLCASSLDRGEKLFFGSGTQLSVL.

This clonotype came up a few times. The rearrangement uses TRBV20-1 and TRBJ2-7, with D perhaps matching TRBD1 (7 bases). V dropped 6 bases and J dropped 2 bases, with 20 bases sitting between them. Germline assignment: CDR1 DFQATT and CDR2 SNEGSKA (reference sequence). This CDR3 has 15 residues. CDR3: CSAFNPGDSTYEQYF. The CDR3, as DNA: TGCAGTGCCTTTAATCCGGGGGACAGCACCTACGAGCAGTACTTC.

This clonotype appeared many times. J is TRBJ2-7 and V is TRBV5-1; 8 nucleotides align to TRBD2. Germline loops: CDR1 SGHRS, CDR2 YFSETQ. Germline trimming cut 4 bases from V and 5 bases from J; bases unmatched to any gene: 5. The CDR3 has 13 residues. The CDR3 is CASSDPGGNEQYF. The CDR3 bases are TGCGCCAGCAGCGACCCGGGGGGGAACGAGCAGTACTTC.

Many counts were recorded for this clonotype. The chain links TRBV7-3 to TRBJ2-5; maybe TRBD2 (5 bases). The CDR3 sequence is 13 residues long. Trimming took off 4 bases at V and 0 bases at J, with 6 bases between the two ends. CDR1 is SGHTA, CDR2 FQGTGA, per germline. DNA for the CDR3: TGTGCCAGCAGCTCGGACTACCAAGAGACCCAGTACTTC. Translated: CASSSDYQETQYF.

Only a few counts were recorded for this clonotype. The rearrangement joins TRBV30 to TRBJ2-7; D is unresolved. CDR1 GTSNPN and CDR2 SVGIG come from the germline V gene (reference sequence). The CDR3 extends over 15 amino acids. The V and J ends lost 1 base and 2 bases respectively, with 15 bases between them. CDR3 nucleotides: TGTGCCTGGAGTGGGACGGTTTTATTCACCTACGAGCAGTACTTC. It translates to CAWSGTVLFTYEQYF.

J is TRBJ2-7 and V is TRBV7-9, with D maybe TRBD1 (6 bases). The CDR3 covers 15 residues. Germline V lookup: CDR1 SEHNR, CDR2 FQNEAQ (reference sequence). Deletions cut 5 bases from V and 7 bases from J, with 21 bases between. The CDR3 protein is CASSTTDSLSWEQYF. The CDR3 DNA reads TGTGCCAGCAGCACGACGGACAGTCTTTCGTGGGAGCAGTACTTC.